The T cell receptor (beta chain) under discussion was sequenced for a study of vaccination and CD4 T cells after COVID-19. Study information: Participants were vaccinated with two doses, given as either BNT162b2 or mRNA-1273 vaccine.

V dropped 0 bases and J dropped 5; count of bases not matched to a gene: 3. Germline V CDR1 and CDR2: SGHRS, YFSETQ. The length of the CDR3 is 15 residues. As for treatment: approximately 10-day PBMC culture with coronavirus spike peptide pools or control peptides (ViraFEST assay). It was with about 10 IU/ml IL-2 and roughly 9 ug/ml peptide pools that 1.8 million or so PBMCs per well were cultured. Once obtained from cultured CD4+ T cells, the DNA was sequenced using the Oncomine TCR Beta short-read assay. Scientists extracted genomic DNA from CD4+ T cells grown in culture. TCRdb called the PCR reads again in MiXCR, with one record for every CDR3 protein. Of 9,500 or so distinct CDR3 sequences listed, approximately 29% are singletons. With respect to this clonotype: Its antigen is undetermined.

The source material was CD4+ T cells from blood, cultured in vitro, sampled after SARS-CoV-2 vaccination. V gene TRBV5-1 combines with J gene TRBJ2-5; 11 nucleotides match TRBD2. This receptor was identified in a human donor who had recovered from COVID-19. The CDR3 bases are TGCGCCAGCAGCTTGGTGACTAGCGGGAAGGAGACCCAGTACTTC. It encodes CASSLVTSGKETQYF. The entire variable domain, with the rest obtained from reference TRBV5-1 and TRBJ2-5, is as follows: KAGVTQTPRYLIKTRGQQVTLSCSPISGHRSVSWYQQTPGQGLQFLFEYFSETQRNKGNFPGRFSGRQFSNSRSEMNVSTLELGDSALYLCASSLVTSGKETQYFGPGTRLLVL.